This TCR beta chain was observed in a study of blood T cell repertoires in COVID-19. Whole-study context: Collection of acute and convalescent COVID-19 samples took place in the United States, Italy and Spain. From T cells, B-cell-depleted T cells, or PBMCs came the material, which was cDNA or gDNA.

Per the authors' pipeline: Reference gene primer amplification gave estimated nucleated cell counts. The repertoire was sequenced with immunoSEQ multiplex PCR; TCRdb's copy has only in-frame clones and lacks some. V and J calls and clone size follow that table, whereas D and trimming were derived from the DNA. The sample consists of 130,000 to 150,000 clones, roughly 90% of them appearing once. V lost 4 bases, J lost 2 bases, and 12 bases lay in between. The germline V gene has CDR1 SGHTA and CDR2 FQGNSA. CDR3 length: 15 residues. The clonotype originates from a man aged 70-80 years with acute or convalescent COVID-19. Source material: peripheral blood. V and J are TRBV7-2 and TRBJ1-3; tentative D call: TRBD1 (6 bases). In DNA, the CDR3 is TGTGCCAGCAGCTCGGCAGGGGCTCCTGGAAACACCATATATTTT. Its translation is CASSSAGAPGNTIYF.